The clone carrying this T cell receptor beta chain was found once. This specimen belongs to a study of blood T cell repertoires in COVID-19. Whole-study context: COVID-19 samples collected from the United States, Italy and Spain covered acute and convalescent phases. PBMCs, B-cell-depleted T cells, or T cells provided the cDNA or gDNA that made up the material.

Per the study methods: Reference gene primer amplification gave estimated nucleated cell counts. Data came from immunoSEQ multiplex PCR; TCRdb stores just in-frame clones and leaves some out. For V, J and clone size, that table is used; D and trimming come from the DNA. This sample has 130,000 or so clones, with 70% to 90% found just once. The CDR3 has 14 residues. CDR1 is SGHRS, CDR2 YFSETQ, per germline. Trimming left V 0 bases short and J 3 bases short, with 9 bases between. This chain uses TRBV5-1 with TRBJ1-2; D is possibly TRBD1 (5 bases). This sequence originates from a human donor in a cohort sampled during active COVID-19. The sequencing sample was made of peripheral blood. The CDR3 spells CASSLGVTDYGYTF. The CDR3 DNA is TGCGCCAGCAGCTTGGGAGTGACAGACTATGGCTACACCTTC.